Each of the 4 T cell receptor beta chains below was sequenced from the same sample in a study of a mutant IDH1 vaccine in newly diagnosed glioma. This sample's time point: week 47, end of study. Doses consisted of 300 ug of mutant IDH1 20-mer peptide each, paired with topical imiquimod. These TCRs are of unknown antigen specificity. Libraries were prepared by immunoSEQ multiplex PCR; TCRdb keeps only in-frame clonotypes and omits some of them. The sample has approximately 60,000 clones; roughly 87% are singletons. The sequenced sample was PBMCs, obtained from a glioma patient whose treatment included an IDH1 peptide vaccine. The source is a man aged 25 to 40 with glioma.

The CDR3 here is CASSSPSSRYRDEQYF. The CDR3 DNA reads as TGTGCCAGCAGCTCTCCTTCTTCGCGTTACAGGGACGAGCAGTACTTC. The chain joins TRBV6-6 to TRBJ2-5; tentatively, D is TRBD1 (6 bases). The DNA end is more similar to TRBJ2-7, so the J call may be wrong. The V gene's germline CDR1 is MNHNY and CDR2 SVGAGI (reference sequence). The CDR3 is 16 residues long.

The chain employs TRBV6-5 and TRBJ1-1; maybe TRBD1 (6 bases). The CDR3 covers 14 residues. The germline V and J ends were trimmed by 7 bases and 4 bases, with 16 bases remaining between them. Germline CDR1 is MNHEY and CDR2 is SVGAGI. DNA of the CDR3: TGTGCCAGCACCCTAGGGGGGGCGATCACTGAAGCTTTCTTT. It specifies CASTLGGAITEAFF.

V gene TRBV21-1 combines with J gene TRBJ2-7; the listed D gene, TRBD1, was not tested against the DNA. TRBV21-1 is noted as a pseudogene. CDR3 length: 15 residues. CDR3 loop: CASSTQTGVPYEQYF. The CDR3 DNA follows: TGTGCCAGCAGCACCCAAACAGGAGTTCCTTACGAGCAGTACTTC.

The rearrangement joins TRBV7-9 to TRBJ1-4; TRBD1 matches at 8 bases. The CDR3 sequence is 14 residues long. Germline CDR1 SEHNR, CDR2 FQNEAQ (reference sequence). The ends lost 5 bases at V and 10 bases at J; junction bases unmatched: 9. DNA of the CDR3: TGTGCCAGCAGCCGGACAGGGTGGGAAGGAAAACTGTTTTTT. As protein: CASSRTGWEGKLFF.